The source of this T cell receptor (beta chain) is a study of cytomegalovirus exposure and HLA in healthy donors. Regarding the study as a whole: With later analysis, a missense DCLRE1C variant became linked to TCR beta V- and J-gene trimming. Researchers reported that a few CMV-associated chains were confirmed in vitro as CMV antigen-specific. Associated with cytomegalovirus, according to the listing, were around 170 TCR beta chains.

PCR amplification relied on 60 Vbeta primers (plus 13 Jbeta primers). Clones were read by immunoSEQ multiplex PCR, and TCRdb kept only the in-frame ones, dropping some. The table records roughly 150,000 clones, more than 80% of them present only once. Points on this clone: Antigen unknown.

The specimen was PBMCs. The receptor's source is a woman in her 40s in good health and CMV-seropositive.

CDR3 bases: TGTGCCAGCAGTTCCTTTTTACTCTACGAGCAGTACTTC. Encoded protein: CASSSFLLYEQYF. V usage is TRBV6-5 and J usage is TRBJ2-7; D is ambiguous. The CDR3 length is 13 residues. Germline V gives CDR1 MNHEY, CDR2 SVGAGI. V lost 4 bases and J lost 3, with 10 bases in between.